Following are 21 T cell receptor beta chains from one sample sequenced in a study of cytomegalovirus exposure and HLA in healthy donors. The primer mix had 60 Vbeta and 13 Jbeta primers. TCRdb keeps only in-frame clones here, not all; method: immunoSEQ multiplex PCR. The sample shows fewer than 200,000 clones, around 80% of them seen only once. Source material: PBMCs. The receptor set was obtained from a female donor in good health and CMV-seronegative.

This chain uses TRBV21-1 with TRBJ2-1; the D call in the table, TRBD1, was not verified against the DNA. TRBV21-1 is listed as a pseudogene. This CDR3 contains 17 residues. The CDR3 nucleotides are TGTGCCAGCAGCAGCTCCCCAGGGCGGATGACATACAATGAGCAGTTCTTC. Translated: CASSSSPGRMTYNEQFF.

This clone was seen a single time. The genes are TRBV5-4 and TRBJ2-4; 14 bases are a match to TRBD2. From germline, CDR1 is SGHNT and CDR2 YYREEE (reference sequence). After removal of 2 bases from V and 12 bases from J, the junction contained 10 bases not matched to a gene. The CDR3 spans 16 residues. The CDR3 here is CASSLGTSGGWDSQYF. Here the CDR3 DNA reads TGTGCCAGCAGCTTAGGGACTAGCGGGGGTTGGGACAGTCAGTACTTC.

This clone appeared a few times. Other nucleotide sequences in the sample specify the same CDR3. V usage is TRBV5-1 and J usage is TRBJ2-3, with 10 bases fitting TRBD1. The CDR3 contains 14 residues. Germline V gives CDR1 SGHRS, CDR2 YFSETQ. The trim removed 0 bases at V and 6 bases at J, leaving 1 base unmatched. This chain's CDR3 is CASSLGTGGDTQYF. CDR3 bases: TGCGCCAGCAGCTTGGGGACAGGGGGGGATACGCAGTATTTT. The entire variable domain, with the rest obtained from reference TRBV5-1 and TRBJ2-3, is as follows: KAGVTQTPRYLIKTRGQQVTLSCSPISGHRSVSWYQQTPGQGLQFLFEYFSETQRNKGNFPGRFSGRQFSNSRSEMNVSTLELGDSALYLCASSLGTGGDTQYFGPGTRLTVL.

The sample holds a few counts of this clone. J is TRBJ1-1 and V is TRBV20-1, with TRBD1 matching 10 bases. Germline CDR1 DFQATT, CDR2 SNEGSKA (reference sequence). J lost 5 bases, V lost 7 bases, and 1 base had no gene match. The CDR3 sequence is 11 residues long. The CDR3 region is CSVGQGTEAFF. CDR3 sequence (DNA): TGCAGTGTGGGACAGGGGACTGAAGCTTTCTTT.

The chain links TRBV6-5 to TRBJ1-6; a possible D gene is TRBD1 (5 bases). V was pared by 0 bases and J by 7 bases, with 13 bases between. This CDR3 has 16 residues. CDR1 MNHEY and CDR2 SVGAGI come from the germline V gene. The CDR3 coding sequence is TGTGCCAGCAGTTACTCAGGGGCAGGGAACAATTCACCCCTCCACTTT. Its translation: CASSYSGAGNNSPLHF.

This clone has a handful of counts. The chain links TRBV4-1 to TRBJ1-1; D is undetermined. Germline V CDR1 and CDR2: MGHRA, YSYEKL. The CDR3 loop spans 15 amino acids. V dropped 0 bases and J dropped 5 bases, with 13 bases sitting between them. CDR3 residues: CASSQDLTPGTEAFF. CDR3 nucleotide sequence: TGCGCCAGCAGCCAAGATCTAACCCCGGGGACTGAAGCTTTCTTT.

A word on this clone: An end of the junction differs from the germline gene, which may be a read error. The genes are TRBV10-3 and TRBJ1-3, with D perhaps matching TRBD1 (6 bases). CDR1 and CDR2 from the germline V gene are ENHRY and SYGVKD. The CDR3 sequence is 13 residues long. The CDR3 loop is CATSGQNGNTIYF. CDR3 DNA sequence: TGTGCCACCAGTGGACAGAATGGAAACACCATATATTTT.

Only a few counts were recorded for this clone. The V gene is TRBV9, the J gene TRBJ2-1; 10 bases agree with TRBD2. Germline loops: CDR1 SGDLS, CDR2 YYNGEE. The CDR3 totals 14 residues. V shed 0 bases and J 10 bases; nucleotides not matched to a gene: 4. In nucleotides, the CDR3 is TGTGCCAGCAGCGTAGATAGCGGGAGGTGGGAGCAGTTCTTC. Its translation: CASSVDSGRWEQFF.

The genes are TRBV2 and TRBJ2-3, with a tentative D call TRBD1 (6 bases). The V gene lost 4 bases and the J gene lost 14 bases, with 19 bases spanning the gap. Germline CDR1 SNHLY, CDR2 FYNNEI. The CDR3 is made up of 13 amino acids. In nucleotides, the CDR3 is TGTGCCAGCAGTGGGCAGGGGACCTCCGTCACGTATTTT. Amino acids: CASSGQGTSVTYF.

The chain links TRBV9 to TRBJ1-6; TRBD1 might be the D (5 bases). The CDR3 contains 19 residues. The V gene lost 2 bases and the J gene lost 8 bases, with 26 bases spanning the gap. The germline gives CDR1 SGDLS, CDR2 YYNGEE. This CDR3 reads CASSVWSAVMGEGDSPLHF. The CDR3 region has the DNA TGTGCCAGCAGCGTCTGGTCGGCGGTCATGGGGGAGGGTGATTCACCCCTCCACTTT.

The rearrangement uses TRBV11-2 and TRBJ1-1; the D gene is possibly TRBD1 (6 bases). Germline V lookup: CDR1 SGHAT, CDR2 FQNNGV. V gave up 2 bases and J gave up 3 bases, with 10 bases separating them. This CDR3 contains 14 residues. The CDR3 DNA sequence: TGTGCCAGCAGCTTACAGGGGTCGTACACTGAAGCTTTCTTT. Protein product: CASSLQGSYTEAFF.

The rearrangement joins TRBV13 to TRBJ1-2; TRBD1 matches at 9 bases. The CDR3 is made up of 16 amino acids. With V trimmed by 5 bases and J by 6 bases, 13 bases remained unmatched. CDR1 PRHDT and CDR2 FYEKMQ come from the germline V gene (reference sequence). As DNA, the CDR3 is TGTGCCAGCAGCCCCGGCTTGGACAGGGGAGTGGATGGCTACACCTTC. Amino acids: CASSPGLDRGVDGYTF.

This chain joins TRBV9 and TRBJ2-1, with 9 bases identical to TRBD2. The CDR3 totals 15 residues. The V gene end was trimmed by 4 bases and the J gene end by 4 bases; junction bases not matched to a gene: 6. From germline, CDR1 is SGDLS and CDR2 YYNGEE. Here the CDR3 reads CASSPAGGGYNEQFF. For the CDR3, the DNA is TGTGCCAGCAGCCCTGCGGGAGGGGGGTACAATGAGCAGTTCTTC.

This chain connects TRBV6-5 to TRBJ1-6; D possibly corresponds to TRBD1 (5 bases). Germline loops: CDR1 MNHEY, CDR2 SVGAGI. The germline V and J ends were trimmed by 2 bases and 10 bases, with 15 bases remaining between them. The CDR3 covers 15 residues. The CDR3 DNA reads as TGTGCCAGCAGTTACGATTGGGGGGGGAGATCACCCCTCCACTTT. This gives the protein CASSYDWGGRSPLHF.

J is TRBJ1-5 and V is TRBV30, with D uncertain. This CDR3 comprises 16 residues. Trimming pared 0 bases from V and 5 bases from J, leaving 17 bases between. Germline CDR1 reads GTSNPN; CDR2 reads SVGIG (reference sequence). The CDR3 DNA reads TGTGCCTGGAGTGTATGGCCCGGGGATGGACATCAGCCCCAGCATTTT. Translating gives CAWSVWPGDGHQPQHF.

This clone appeared a single time. The chain is built from TRBV9 and TRBJ2-7; no firm D call. V lost 4 bases to trimming and J lost 2 bases, with 13 bases between them. This CDR3 has 14 residues. Germline CDR1 SGDLS, CDR2 YYNGEE. The CDR3 loop is CASSPQVRPYEQYF. CDR3 bases: TGTGCCAGCAGCCCCCAGGTAAGACCCTACGAGCAGTACTTC. The variable domain in full, completed from reference TRBV9 and TRBJ2-7, reads DSGVTQTPKHLITATGQRVTLRCSPRSGDLSVYWYQQSLDQGLQFLIQYYNGEERAKGNILERFSAQQFPDLHSELNLSSLELGDSALYFCASSPQVRPYEQYFGPGTRLTVT.

The chain recombines TRBV19 with TRBJ2-2; tentatively, D is TRBD2 (6 bases). This CDR3 region has 13 residues. V lost 6 bases to trimming and J lost 5 bases, with 10 bases between them. Germline CDR1 is LNHDA and CDR2 is SQIVND (reference sequence). CDR3 in amino acids: CASRRLETGELFF. CDR3 bases: TGTGCCAGTAGGCGACTAGAGACCGGGGAGCTGTTTTTT.

This clone was detected a few times. Sequence at one end of the junction differs from germline and may be a read error. This chain joins TRBV19 and TRBJ2-4; D is possibly TRBD2 (5 bases). The germline V gene encodes CDR1 LNHDA and CDR2 SQIVND (reference sequence). The CDR3 has 15 amino acids. This CDR3 reads CASSLPMVARNSQYF. Written as DNA, the CDR3 is TGTGCCAGTAGTCTCCCGATGGTAGCGAGAAACAGTCAGTACTTC.

The chain links TRBV7-2 to TRBJ2-7, with 14 bases lining up with TRBD2. This CDR3 has 16 residues. The V gene end was trimmed by 0 bases and the J gene end by 7 bases; junction bases not matched to a gene: 5. Germline CDR1 SGHTA, CDR2 FQGNSA. The CDR3 reads CASSLAGTSGSGEQYF. In DNA form, the CDR3 reads TGTGCCAGCAGCTTAGCCGGGACTAGCGGGAGTGGGGAGCAGTACTTC.

V gene TRBV2 combines with J gene TRBJ1-5; D is perhaps TRBD1 (5 bases). Germline V gene data show CDR1 as SNHLY and CDR2 as FYNNEI. There are 14 residues in the CDR3. CDR3 nucleotides: TGTGCTTGCCAGACAGCAAATAGCAATCAGCCCCAGCATTTT. It yields the protein CACQTANSNQPQHF.

V usage is TRBV7-2 and J usage is TRBJ2-7; a weak D match, TRBD2 (6 bases). CDR1 is SGHTA, CDR2 FQGNSA, per germline. This CDR3 region has 13 residues. V was trimmed by 6 bases and J by 0 bases, leaving 9 bases between them. Here the CDR3 DNA reads TGTGCCAGCAGGCCGACTAGCTCCTACGAGCAGTACTTC. This gives the protein CASRPTSSYEQYF.